The clone carrying this TCR beta chain was picked up a small number of times. Its antigen is unknown. Germline loops: CDR1 MNHNS, CDR2 SASEGT. This CDR3 is 15 amino acids long. With V trimmed by 5 bases and J by 7 bases, 8 bases remained unmatched. The sample is drawn from a study of cytomegalovirus exposure and HLA in healthy donors. Study-level points and caveats: In a later analysis, specific HLA alleles were associated with over 15,000 TCR beta sequences at a 0.05 false discovery rate. An Asian-associated ancestry cluster reportedly showed fewer N-insertions than the approximately 630-donor mean in a later analysis. It was in a later analysis that TCR association rates were seen to vary by HLA locus, highest for DRB1 and lowest for HLA-C. A later analysis linked a missense DCLRE1C variant to TCR beta V- and J-gene trimming.

The PCR ran on 60 Vbeta and 13 Jbeta primers. Here immunoSEQ multiplex PCR was the method, and the copy in TCRdb shows in-frame clones only, minus some. The repertoire holds about 140,000 clones, 55% to 80% seen once, with about 1.2% in the top ten. The sample consisted of PBMCs. The sequence came from a woman between 40 and 55 years old in good health and CMV-seronegative. The genes are TRBV6-1 and TRBJ1-4; 9 nucleotides line up with TRBD1. The CDR3 DNA follows: TGTGCCAGCAGTTTCCAACAGGGGGCCGGTGAAAAACTGTTTTTT. Translated, it gives CASSFQQGAGEKLFF.